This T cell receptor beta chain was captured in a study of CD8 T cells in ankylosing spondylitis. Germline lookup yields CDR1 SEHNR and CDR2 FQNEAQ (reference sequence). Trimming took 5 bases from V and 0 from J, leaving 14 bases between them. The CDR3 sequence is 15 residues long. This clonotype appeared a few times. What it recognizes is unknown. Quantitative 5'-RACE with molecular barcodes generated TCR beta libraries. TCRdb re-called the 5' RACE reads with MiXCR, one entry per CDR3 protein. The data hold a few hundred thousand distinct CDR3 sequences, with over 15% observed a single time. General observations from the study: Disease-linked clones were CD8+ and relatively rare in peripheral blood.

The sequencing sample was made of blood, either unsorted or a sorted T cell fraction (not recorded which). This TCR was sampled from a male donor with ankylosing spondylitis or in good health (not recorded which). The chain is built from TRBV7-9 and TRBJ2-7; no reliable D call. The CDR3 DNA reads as TGTGCCAGCAGCCCTCCCGGCGGAAGCTCCTACGAGCAGTACTTC. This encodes CASSPPGGSSYEQYF.